This TCR beta chain was observed in a study of cytomegalovirus exposure and HLA in healthy donors. The germline V gene encodes CDR1 LGHNA and CDR2 YSLEER. The CDR3 is made up of 18 amino acids. V shed 0 bases, J shed 6 bases, and the junction held 11 bases outside the gene matches. The PCR was carried out with 60 Vbeta primers and 13 Jbeta primers. The protocol was immunoSEQ multiplex PCR, while the TCRdb copy is restricted to in-frame clones and leaves out a portion. The table shows over 150,000 clones, with 75% to 85% occurring only once. The genes are TRBV4-3 and TRBJ2-2; the match to TRBD2 covers 9 bases. Sequencing was carried out using PBMCs. The sequence derives from a male donor in good health and CMV-seropositive. The CDR3 DNA sequence: TGCGCCAGCAGCCAAGATTATATGACTAGCGGATCGTCCGGGGAGCTGTTTTTT. Amino acids: CASSQDYMTSGSSGELFF.